The next 23 T cell receptor beta chains were all read from a single sample in a study of regulatory T cells in long-lasting Graves disease. Sequencing libraries for TCR beta were prepared with iRepertoire HTBI primers and Arm-PCR of CDR3 regions. TCRdb itself ran the multiplex PCR reads through MiXCR, one entry per CDR3 protein. Of over 300,000 distinct CDR3 sequences in the sample, around 19% are singletons; the top ten hold roughly 29%. Regarding time point: persistent/refractory GD, antithyroid drugs over 5 years with positive TRAb. Making the TCR library involved RNA that had been extracted from PBMCs. Here the sequenced sample was peripheral blood mononuclear cells (PBMCs), taken when the disease was refractory, from a patient treated with antithyroid drugs. These receptors were obtained from a female donor with Graves disease.

This clonotype was detected only a few times. The rearrangement joins TRBV10-3 to TRBJ2-7; perhaps TRBD1 as D (6 bases). The CDR3 runs 14 residues. Germline lookup yields CDR1 ENHRY and CDR2 SYGVKD. The V end lost 4 bases, the J end lost 1 base, and 11 bases lay between the germline ends. Here the CDR3 reads CAISVSGASYEQYF. The CDR3 nucleotides read TGTGCCATCAGTGTATCAGGGGCGTCCTACGAGCAGTACTTC.

The genes are TRBV7-9 and TRBJ2-2, with 14 positions matching TRBD2. Germline V CDR1 and CDR2: SEHNR, FQNEAQ (reference sequence). J was trimmed by 7 bases and V by 5 bases; bases with no gene match: 9. The CDR3 sequence is 17 residues long. The CDR3 DNA reads TGTGCCAGCAGCCCGGAGGGACTAGCGGGAGAAGGCGGGGAGCTGTTTTTT. Protein product: CASSPEGLAGEGGELFF.

This clonotype was picked up many times. The J gene is TRBJ1-4, the V gene TRBV2; 8 bases align to TRBD1. Germline values: CDR1 SNHLY, CDR2 FYNNEI. Germline trimming cut 6 bases from V and 4 bases from J; bases unmatched to any gene: 4. The CDR3 extends over 14 amino acids. The CDR3 sequence is CASSAGGLNEKLFF. The CDR3 region has the DNA TGTGCCAGCAGCGCAGGGGGCCTTAATGAAAAACTGTTTTTT.

The chain employs TRBV7-3 and TRBJ2-2; maybe TRBD1 (6 bases). The germline V and J ends were trimmed by 5 bases and 0 bases, with 13 bases remaining between them. CDR1 is SGHTA, CDR2 FQGTGA, per germline. The CDR3 has 16 amino acids. The DNA of the CDR3 is TGTGCCAGCAGCCCCCGGACAGACGCGAACACCGGGGAGCTGTTTTTT. Its translation: CASSPRTDANTGELFF.

Concerning this clonotype itself: Mismatch with germline at one junction end may stem from a read error. The CDR3 sequence is CASSHPGTYVRTEASF. The DNA of the CDR3 is TGTGCCAGCAGTCATCCCGGGACCTACGTACGCACTGAAGCTTCCTTT. This rearrangement joins TRBV7-9 to TRBJ1-1; the D gene is possibly TRBD1 (5 bases). Per the germline V gene, CDR1 is SEHNR and CDR2 is FQNEAQ (reference sequence). This CDR3 comprises 16 residues.

This clonotype was observed a handful of times. The chain is built from TRBV19 and TRBJ1-1; D may be TRBD1 (5 bases). V was clipped by 3 bases and J by 0 bases, with 8 bases between them. Germline V gene sequence: CDR1 LNHDA, CDR2 SQIVND (reference sequence). CDR3 length equals 14 residues. The CDR3 loop reads CASSIGAVNTEAFF. CDR3 nucleotides: TGTGCCAGTAGTATTGGGGCGGTGAACACTGAAGCTTTCTTT.

This clonotype was detected only a few times. One end of the junction fails to match germline, which may point to a read error. The DNA for the CDR3 is TGTGCCTGTAGTGCCCGGGACTACTACGAGCAGTACTTC. Translated: CACSARDYYEQYF. The chain couples TRBV30 to TRBJ2-7; TRBD2 agrees at 7 bases. The CDR3 is 13 residues long. In germline, CDR1 is GTSNPN, CDR2 SVGIG (reference sequence).

This clonotype was counted at least ten times. The J gene is TRBJ1-1, the V gene TRBV6-1, with 9 bases that match TRBD1. Germline lookup yields CDR1 MNHNS and CDR2 SASEGT. The CDR3 sequence is 15 residues long. V shed 7 bases, J shed 5 bases, and the junction held 11 bases outside the gene matches. CDR3 sequence: CASTDPGTGRTEAFF. CDR3 DNA: TGTGCCAGCACCGACCCCGGGACAGGGCGGACTGAAGCTTTCTTT.

This clonotype was picked up many times. The V gene is TRBV19, the J gene TRBJ1-4, with 8 bases lining up with TRBD1. The CDR3 extends over 16 amino acids. With 5 bases clipped from V and 5 bases from J, the junction kept 10 bases outside the gene matches. CDR1 and CDR2 (germline): LNHDA, SQIVND (reference sequence). The CDR3 DNA reads as TGTGCCAGTAGTCGATCAGGGGGCCCTCGGAATGAAAAACTGTTTTTT. It is translated as CASSRSGGPRNEKLFF.

This clonotype has at least ten counts. The chain has TRBV2 and TRBJ1-4; D remains ambiguous. Deletions cut 6 bases from V and 0 bases from J, with 8 bases between. Germline values: CDR1 SNHLY, CDR2 FYNNEI. The CDR3 runs 14 residues. Written as DNA, the CDR3 is TGTGCCAGCAGCCATCCAGCAACTAATGAAAAACTGTTTTTT. Amino acid sequence: CASSHPATNEKLFF. The variable domain in full, with the rest retrieved from reference TRBV2 and TRBJ1-4, is EPEVTQTPSHQVTQMGQEVILRCVPISNHLYFYWYRQILGQKVEFLVSFYNNEISEKSEIFDDQFSVERPDGSNFTLKIRSTKLEDSAMYFCASSHPATNEKLFFGSGTQLSVL.

This clonotype has ten or more counts. The V call is TRBV5-6, the J call TRBJ2-2; D remains ambiguous. The CDR3 is 11 amino acids. V was shortened by 5 bases and J by 6 bases, with 5 bases between the two germline ends. CDR1 and CDR2 (germline): SGHDT, YYEEEE. For the CDR3, the DNA is TGTGCCAGCAGTTTTTCCGGGGAGCTGTTTTTT. It translates to CASSFSGELFF.

This clonotype was counted between two and nine times. The chain joins TRBV27 to TRBJ2-7, with D perhaps TRBD1 or TRBD2 (5 bases each). The germline V gene encodes CDR1 MNHEY and CDR2 SMNVEV (reference sequence). V lost 2 bases to trimming and J lost 6 bases, with 11 bases between them. This CDR3 has 13 amino acids. DNA for the CDR3: TGTGCCAGCAGTTTAGGGACGGCCACCGAGCAGTACTTC. Its translation is CASSLGTATEQYF.

This clonotype has only a few counts. This chain joins TRBV20-1 and TRBJ2-7; 10 bases line up with TRBD1. CDR1 is DFQATT and CDR2 is SNEGSKA in the germline V gene (reference sequence). After removal of 5 bases from V and 3 bases from J, the junction contained 7 bases not matched to a gene. This CDR3 is built from 14 residues. CDR3 sequence reads: CSAARTGGHYEQYF. CDR3 in DNA: TGCAGTGCTGCCCGGACAGGGGGACACTACGAGCAGTACTTC.

This chain connects TRBV7-3 to TRBJ1-1, with D tentatively TRBD1 (6 bases). V was pared by 4 bases and J by 3 bases, with 15 bases between. The CDR3 consists of 15 residues. The germline gives CDR1 SGHTA, CDR2 FQGTGA. In DNA form, the CDR3 reads TGTGCCAGCAGCTATCAGGGGATTGGGTACACTGAAGCTTTCTTT. This translates into CASSYQGIGYTEAFF.

The sample holds a few counts of this clonotype. This chain joins TRBV5-1 and TRBJ2-7; D could derive from TRBD1 or TRBD2 (7 bases each). Germline values: CDR1 SGHRS, CDR2 YFSETQ. The CDR3 consists of 16 residues. V dropped 0 bases and J dropped 3 bases, with 16 bases sitting between them. Written as DNA, the CDR3 is TGCGCCAGCAGCTTGGAGGGGGCGGGAGCCATCTACGAGCAGTACTTC. Amino acid sequence: CASSLEGAGAIYEQYF.

This clonotype has more than one count but fewer than ten. This chain uses TRBV7-9 with TRBJ2-2; no definite D call. Germline CDR1 SEHNR, CDR2 FQNEAQ (reference sequence). This CDR3 has 14 residues. Trimming stripped 7 bases from V and 2 bases from J, with 11 bases between. CDR3 nucleotides: TGTGCCAGCACCCACACAGAAAACACCGGGGAGCTGTTTTTT. Protein: CASTHTENTGELFF.

This sequence joins TRBV29-1 and TRBJ1-1; D is undetermined. Germline CDR1 and CDR2: SQVTM and ANQGSEA. The CDR3 has 10 amino acids. The V gene lost 4 bases and the J gene lost 8 bases, with 8 bases spanning the gap. This chain's CDR3 is CSVGSIEAFF. The CDR3 bases are TGCAGCGTTGGGAGTATAGAAGCTTTCTTT.

This clonotype was detected ten times or more. J is TRBJ2-5 and V is TRBV5-1; no firm D call. Deletions cut 1 base from V and 5 bases from J, with 18 bases between. The CDR3 length is 16 residues. Germline loops: CDR1 SGHRS, CDR2 YFSETQ. The CDR3 spells CASSLSSLMTGETQYF. Written as DNA, the CDR3 is TGCGCCAGCAGCTTGAGCAGCCTAATGACTGGGGAGACCCAGTACTTC. The full variable domain, its missing parts supplied by reference TRBV5-1 and TRBJ2-5, is KAGVTQTPRYLIKTRGQQVTLSCSPISGHRSVSWYQQTPGQGLQFLFEYFSETQRNKGNFPGRFSGRQFSNSRSEMNVSTLELGDSALYLCASSLSSLMTGETQYFGPGTRLLVL.

This clonotype was seen at least ten times. The genes are TRBV30 and TRBJ2-5; D perhaps matches TRBD1 (7 bases). CDR1 is GTSNPN, CDR2 SVGIG, per germline (reference sequence). Deletions cut 7 bases from V and 5 bases from J, with 11 bases between. The CDR3 is 11 amino acids. The CDR3 loop reads CASTGRETQYF. As DNA, the CDR3 is TGTGCCTCGACAGGGAGGGAGACCCAGTACTTC.

This clonotype was counted ten times or more. The genes are TRBV20-1 and TRBJ2-5; TRBD2 aligns across 11 bases. This CDR3 has 15 amino acids. V was clipped by 6 bases and J by 3 bases; unmatched bases: 9. Germline V CDR1 and CDR2: DFQATT, SNEGSKA (reference sequence). Here the CDR3 reads CSAHPGTSGEETQYF. CDR3 nucleotides: TGCAGTGCGCACCCCGGGACTAGCGGTGAAGAGACCCAGTACTTC.

This clonotype was seen repeatedly, ten times or more. The chain is built from TRBV27 and TRBJ1-1, with 7 bases that match TRBD1. CDR1 and CDR2 from the germline V gene are MNHEY and SMNVEV (reference sequence). The V gene end was trimmed by 3 bases and the J gene end by 5 bases; junction bases not matched to a gene: 6. The CDR3 loop spans 14 amino acids. The CDR3: CASSFEGAYTEAFF. In DNA, the CDR3 is TGTGCCAGCAGTTTTGAGGGGGCCTATACTGAAGCTTTCTTT.

This clonotype was observed many times. This chain joins TRBV20-1 and TRBJ2-5; D might be TRBD2 (6 bases). The germline V gene has CDR1 DFQATT and CDR2 SNEGSKA (reference sequence). The CDR3 covers 15 residues. Trimming took 6 bases from V and 2 from J, leaving 19 bases between them. CDR3 nucleotide sequence: TGCAGTGCCCTGGGGGGTAGGGCGGTTCAAGAGACCCAGTACTTC. This codes for CSALGGRAVQETQYF.

V usage is TRBV7-2 and J usage is TRBJ2-2; D possibly corresponds to TRBD1 (5 bases). Deletions cut 5 bases from V and 8 bases from J, with 12 bases between. This CDR3 spans 13 amino acids. The germline gives CDR1 SGHTA, CDR2 FQGNSA. The CDR3 sequence: CASSPTVSGELFF. The CDR3 region has the DNA TGTGCCAGCAGCCCGACAGTGTCTGGGGAGCTGTTTTTT.